This T cell receptor beta chain appears in the sequencing data of a study of identical twins. Findings of the study overall: Weaker excess twin sharing was seen among beta out-of-frame sequences.

The CDR3 covers 15 residues. Trimming left V 1 base short and J 4 bases short, with 11 bases between. Per germline, CDR1 SGHVS and CDR2 FQNEAQ. Points on this clonotype: The antigen remains undetermined.

One entry per CDR3 protein results from TCRdb running MiXCR on the 5' RACE reads. The sample lists 1.5 million to 2 million distinct CDR3 sequences; about 32% were seen once. The chain combines TRBV7-8 with TRBJ2-1; maybe TRBD2 (6 bases). The clonotype originates from a newborn girl in good health. Sequences were obtained from cord blood. The CDR3 is CASSLVFGGYNEQFF. The CDR3 bases are TGTGCCAGCAGCTTAGTGTTCGGGGGATACAATGAGCAGTTCTTC.